The present T cell receptor (beta chain) was sequenced within a study of neurological immune-mediated disorders. Sequencing of 15-18 subjects in each run yielded over 170 million TCR-beta sequences. TCRdb reanalysed the 5' RACE reads using MiXCR and keeps one entry per CDR3 protein. The sample yields approximately 100,000 distinct CDR3 sequences, roughly 3.5% seen once. Germline values: CDR1 SGHRS, CDR2 YFSETQ. The length of the CDR3 is 15 residues. V shed 0 bases and J shed 5 bases, with 14 bases lying between them. General study results and limits: A possible signature was seen in one related-CDR3 cluster, into which phylogenetic grouping placed the repertoires of 18 of 34 multiple sclerosis patients. The absence of shared CDR3 amino acid sequences among expanded clones across subjects suggests private repertoires in all groups.

This clonotype has at least ten counts. Its matching antigen is unknown. The origin of this receptor is a woman under 30 with multiple sclerosis. The chain links TRBV5-1 to TRBJ2-5; D is undetermined. Material: PBMCs. DNA of the CDR3: TGCGCCAGCAGCTTGGGAACCGCGAAGGTCGAGACCCAGTACTTC. This gives the protein CASSLGTAKVETQYF.